The 32 T cell receptor beta chains in this list originate from one sample, sequenced in a study of cytomegalovirus exposure and HLA in healthy donors. PCR was performed using 60 Vbeta and 13 Jbeta primers. Sequencing used immunoSEQ multiplex PCR; TCRdb keeps in-frame clones, though not all of them. The sample has approximately 150,000 clones; approximately 80% are singletons. The source material was PBMCs. The receptors originated from a woman in her 40s in good health and CMV-seronegative.

The V call is TRBV4-2, the J call TRBJ2-6; D is perhaps TRBD2 (6 bases). This CDR3 contains 18 residues. V lost 0 bases and J 0 bases, leaving 12 bases between the germline ends. Germline CDR1 and CDR2: LGHNA and YNFKEQ. CDR3 sequence reads: CASSQDFREFSGANVLTF. CDR3 bases: TGTGCCAGCAGCCAAGATTTCCGGGAGTTCTCTGGGGCCAACGTCCTGACTTTC.

For the CDR3, the DNA is TGTGCCAGCAGCTGGGACAGTCCCAATAGCAATCAGCCCCAGCATTTT. Translating gives CASSWDSPNSNQPQHF. The gene calls are TRBV7-2 and TRBJ1-5, with 7 bases fitting TRBD1. The trim removed 4 bases at V and 0 bases at J, leaving 6 bases unmatched. The V gene's germline CDR1 is SGHTA and CDR2 FQGNSA. The CDR3 has 16 amino acids.

This clone was counted between two and nine times. This rearrangement joins TRBV19 to TRBJ1-5; TRBD1 matches at 8 bases. The ends lost 7 bases at V and 1 base at J; junction bases unmatched: 6. The CDR3 runs 15 residues. Germline V gene sequence: CDR1 LNHDA, CDR2 SQIVND (reference sequence). The CDR3 spells CASKEDRESNQPQHF. The CDR3 nucleotides are TGTGCCAGTAAGGAGGACAGGGAGAGCAATCAGCCCCAGCATTTT.

The rearrangement links TRBV11-3 to TRBJ2-5; a possible D gene is TRBD2 (5 bases). The V and J ends lost 9 bases and 2 bases respectively, with 16 bases between them. Germline V gene sequence: CDR1 SGHNT, CDR2 YENEEA. This CDR3 contains 14 residues. The CDR3 DNA reads as TGTGCCAGTAGTGAGAGACTAACTCAAGAGACCCAGTACTTC. Translated: CASSERLTQETQYF.

The rearrangement uses TRBV5-4 and TRBJ2-5; 11 bases are a match to TRBD2. CDR1 is SGHNT and CDR2 is YYREEE in the germline V gene (reference sequence). The CDR3 covers 15 residues. J lost 5 bases, V lost 4 bases, and 7 bases had no gene match. CDR3 DNA sequence: TGTGCCAGCAGCCAAACTAGCGGGGGTCGGGAGACCCAGTACTTC. Its translation: CASSQTSGGRETQYF.

As concerns this clone: An end of the junction differs from the germline gene, which may be a read error. CDR3 in DNA: TGCAGCGTTGGGTCCTCTGGGGCCAACGGCCTGACTTTC. The encoded protein is CSVGSSGANGLTF. The rearrangement joins TRBV29-1 to TRBJ2-6; tentatively, D is TRBD1 (5 bases). This CDR3 is 13 amino acids long. Germline V gene data show CDR1 as SQVTM and CDR2 as ANQGSEA.

This clone appeared a single time. This rearrangement joins TRBV6-5 to TRBJ2-5; D may be TRBD2 (5 bases). Germline V gives CDR1 MNHEY, CDR2 SVGAGI. This CDR3 comprises 14 residues. Trimming shortened V by 6 bases and J by 4 bases, and 15 bases separated the two germline ends. The CDR3 DNA follows: TGTGCCAGCAGGGAACCAGCGAGGGCAGAGACCCAGTACTTC. Its protein product is CASREPARAETQYF.

The CDR3 DNA follows: TGTGCCACCAGCAGAGAGTTACAAGCGGGAGGGTTTTACGAGCAGTACTTC. It translates to CATSRELQAGGFYEQYF. This chain connects TRBV15 to TRBJ2-5; 10 bases are a match to TRBD2. TRBJ2-7 explains the end of the DNA better; the J call may be wrong. CDR3 length: 17 amino acids. CDR1 is LNHNV and CDR2 is YYDKDF in the germline V gene (reference sequence).

As regards this clone: Other DNA variants within this sample encode the same CDR3. The rearrangement joins TRBV11-3 to TRBJ2-2; D may be TRBD1 (6 bases). Germline V gene lookup returns CDR1 SGHNT and CDR2 YENEEA. The CDR3 is 16 residues long. V was trimmed by 4 bases and J by 5 bases, leaving 17 bases between them. This CDR3 reads CASSWPLPQGTGELFF. The CDR3, as DNA: TGTGCCAGCAGCTGGCCCCTCCCACAGGGTACCGGGGAGCTGTTTTTT.

Details on this clone: The same CDR3 can be traced to other DNA sequences in this sample. The chain carries TRBV6-5 and TRBJ2-1, with 7 bases aligning to TRBD1. This CDR3 has 14 amino acids. Trimming took 2 bases from V and 3 from J; bases not matched to a gene: 1. CDR1 is MNHEY, CDR2 SVGAGI, per germline. This CDR3 reads CASSYRDSYNEQFF. Here the CDR3 DNA reads TGTGCCAGCAGTTACCGGGACAGCTACAATGAGCAGTTCTTC.

This sequence joins TRBV29-1 and TRBJ2-3; D might be TRBD1 (5 bases). The CDR3 has 16 residues. Trimming removed 3 bases at V and 4 bases at J, with 20 bases between. Germline V gene sequence: CDR1 SQVTM, CDR2 ANQGSEA. CDR3 DNA sequence: TGCAGCGTTGATCGGATCGATGGAAAGGGGCCAGATACGCAGTATTTT. Translation gives CSVDRIDGKGPDTQYF.

The CDR3 DNA reads TGTGCCAGCAGCTTGGGGACGGGGATTGGCCCCTACGAGCAGTACTTC. Translated: CASSLGTGIGPYEQYF. The chain employs TRBV5-4 and TRBJ2-7, with D possibly TRBD2 on 5 matching bases. The CDR3 covers 16 residues. V dropped 0 bases and J dropped 2 bases, with 15 bases sitting between them. Per the germline V gene, CDR1 is SGHNT and CDR2 is YYREEE (reference sequence).

The rearrangement joins TRBV5-1 to TRBJ2-3; weak D call: TRBD2 (5 bases). This CDR3 has 14 residues. The V end lost 4 bases, the J end lost 10 bases, and 19 bases lay between the germline ends. Looked up from germline, CDR1 is SGHRS and CDR2 is YFSETQ. In DNA form, the CDR3 reads TGCGCCAGCAGCCTGGATACTAGTCCCAATCCGCAGTATTTT. Translating gives CASSLDTSPNPQYF.

The chain carries TRBV7-9 and TRBJ2-1, with TRBD2 identical over 12 bases. Looked up from germline, CDR1 is SEHNR and CDR2 is FQNEAQ (reference sequence). V dropped 5 bases and J dropped 1; count of bases not matched to a gene: 9. This CDR3 comprises 18 residues. CDR3 sequence: CASSSLPGLAGSYNEQFF. CDR3 nucleotides: TGTGCCAGCAGCAGTTTACCGGGACTAGCGGGTTCCTACAATGAGCAGTTCTTC.

The gene calls are TRBV28 and TRBJ2-5, with a weak D call TRBD2 (6 bases). The V gene's germline CDR1 is MDHEN and CDR2 SYDVKM. The CDR3 covers 15 residues. The V end lost 3 bases, the J end lost 2 bases, and 13 bases lay between the germline ends. Here the CDR3 reads CASSFGSVKQETQYF. CDR3 coding DNA: TGTGCCAGCAGTTTCGGGAGTGTTAAACAAGAGACCCAGTACTTC. The full variable domain, rest sourced from reference TRBV28 and TRBJ2-5, is DVKVTQSSRYLVKRTGEKVFLECVQDMDHENMFWYRQDPGLGLRLIYFSYDVKMKEKGDIPEGYSVSREKKERFSLILESASTNQTSMYLCASSFGSVKQETQYFGPGTRLLVL.

This clone came up once. The gene calls are TRBV6-5 and TRBJ2-1, with a tentative D call TRBD1 (6 bases). Germline values: CDR1 MNHEY, CDR2 SVGAGI. The V gene lost 7 bases and the J gene lost 6 bases, with 10 bases spanning the gap. The CDR3 totals 12 residues. Here the CDR3 DNA reads TGTGCCAGCACCCAAGGGGGCAATGAGCAGTTCTTC. Residues: CASTQGGNEQFF.

The V and J genes are TRBV7-9 and TRBJ2-7, with TRBD2 matching over 8 bases. V lost 5 bases and J lost 4; bases outside the gene matches: 10. The CDR3 runs 15 residues. CDR1 and CDR2 from the germline V gene are SEHNR and FQNEAQ (reference sequence). CDR3 nucleotides: TGTGCCAGCAGCCCCGGACTAGCTAGCTTTTACGAGCAGTACTTC. Amino acids: CASSPGLASFYEQYF.

The V and J genes are TRBV5-6 and TRBJ2-3; 8 nucleotides agree with TRBD1. The CDR3 runs 15 residues. Germline assignment: CDR1 SGHDT and CDR2 YYEEEE. J lost 6 bases, V lost 4 bases, and 10 bases had no gene match. CDR3 loop: CASSKGTGVTDTQYF. For the CDR3, the DNA is TGTGCCAGCAGCAAAGGGACAGGTGTAACGGATACGCAGTATTTT.

This sequence joins TRBV5-6 and TRBJ1-1, with D hard to call. The V end lost 1 base, the J end lost 6 bases, and 16 bases lay between the germline ends. Per the germline V gene, CDR1 is SGHDT and CDR2 is YYEEEE. The CDR3 has 15 amino acids. The CDR3 nucleotides read TGTGCCAGCAGCTTGTTCCGGCCGGCAGGCCCTGAAGCTTTCTTT. Translated: CASSLFRPAGPEAFF.

V gene TRBV7-2 combines with J gene TRBJ2-3, with 8 bases fitting TRBD1. The CDR3 consists of 17 residues. CDR1 SGHTA and CDR2 FQGNSA come from the germline V gene. Trimming took 5 bases from V and 0 from J; bases not matched to a gene: 10. CDR3: CASSHSPTGVSTDTQYF. For the CDR3, the DNA is TGTGCCAGCAGCCATAGCCCGACAGGGGTGAGCACAGATACGCAGTATTTT.

The V and J genes are TRBV5-6 and TRBJ2-7; TRBD2 aligns across 10 bases. CDR3 size: 16 residues. Trimming removed 1 base from V and 6 bases from J; junction bases left unmatched: 10. From germline, CDR1 is SGHDT and CDR2 YYEEEE. The CDR3 here is CASSLLAGAKGGEQYF. DNA for the CDR3: TGTGCCAGCAGCTTGCTAGCGGGGGCTAAAGGGGGCGAGCAGTACTTC.

This sequence joins TRBV9 and TRBJ1-2; D uncertain. Germline CDR1 SGDLS, CDR2 YYNGEE. This CDR3 is 15 amino acids long. V lost 0 bases and J 4 bases, leaving 13 bases between the germline ends. Here the CDR3 reads CASSVETAHSYGYTF. In DNA, the CDR3 is TGTGCCAGCAGCGTAGAAACAGCTCATAGCTATGGCTACACCTTC.

The chain is built from TRBV7-2 and TRBJ2-3; 9 bases align to TRBD2. Germline V gene data show CDR1 as SGHTA and CDR2 as FQGNSA. V was clipped by 5 bases and J by 2 bases; unmatched bases: 2. The CDR3 loop spans 14 amino acids. The CDR3 coding sequence is TGTGCCAGCAGCCCTAGCGGGGCCACAGATACGCAGTATTTT. Its translation: CASSPSGATDTQYF.

The gene calls are TRBV15 and TRBJ1-5; no reliable D call. The CDR3 is 15 amino acids. Trimming cost V 6 bases and J 0 bases, with 12 bases left between them. CDR1 LNHNV and CDR2 YYDKDF come from the germline V gene (reference sequence). The CDR3 reads CATSGSPYSNQPQHF. DNA of the CDR3: TGTGCCACCAGTGGTAGTCCGTATAGCAATCAGCCCCAGCATTTT.

The chain links TRBV5-1 to TRBJ2-3; D perhaps matches TRBD1 (5 bases). The CDR3 consists of 13 residues. Trimming took off 5 bases at V and 5 bases at J, with 12 bases between the two ends. In germline, CDR1 is SGHRS, CDR2 YFSETQ. The CDR3 sequence is CASRPDSLDTQYF. For the CDR3, the DNA is TGCGCCAGCAGACCTGACAGTCTAGATACGCAGTATTTT.

The V and J genes are TRBV27 and TRBJ2-7; 14 positions agree with TRBD2. V lost 5 bases, J lost 0 bases, and 0 bases stayed unmatched. This CDR3 is 15 amino acids long. Germline CDR1 MNHEY, CDR2 SMNVEV (reference sequence). The CDR3 bases are TGTGCCAGCAGTGGGACTAGCGGGAGCTCCTACGAGCAGTACTTC. Its protein is CASSGTSGSSYEQYF.

The V gene is TRBV5-8, the J gene TRBJ1-1, with TRBD1 matching 11 bases. This CDR3 is built from 15 residues. The germline gives CDR1 SGHTS, CDR2 YDEGEE. The J segment lost 5 bases and the V segment lost 2 bases, leaving 5 bases of the junction unmatched. CDR3 DNA sequence: TGTGCCAGCAGCTTTCCGGACAGGGGGCAAACTGAAGCTTTCTTT. Its protein is CASSFPDRGQTEAFF.

This clone has only one observation. The chain links TRBV28 to TRBJ2-7; possible D gene TRBD2, 5 bases. With 4 bases removed from V and 4 bases from J, the gap between germline ends came to 8 bases. This CDR3 region has 12 residues. CDR1 and CDR2 from the germline V gene are MDHEN and SYDVKM. This CDR3 is CASSSTGYEQYF. The CDR3 DNA is TGTGCCAGCAGTTCCACGGGATACGAGCAGTACTTC.

V and J are TRBV2 and TRBJ2-2, with a tentative D call TRBD2 (7 bases). V lost 2 bases, J lost 7 bases, and 11 bases lay in between. Germline-derived CDR1 and CDR2 are SNHLY and FYNNEI. This CDR3 is 14 amino acids long. The DNA for the CDR3 is TGTGCCAGCAGTGAACGGGGGGCGGGCGGGGAGCTGTTTTTT. Translation gives CASSERGAGGELFF.

This clone was seen only a few times. This chain connects TRBV4-2 to TRBJ2-6; D call uncertain. Germline CDR1 and CDR2: LGHNA and YNFKEQ. This CDR3 has 16 amino acids. V lost 1 base to trimming and J lost 0 bases, with 7 bases between them. The CDR3 region is CASSQVPRSGANVLTF. In nucleotides, the CDR3 is TGTGCCAGCAGCCAAGTCCCCCGCTCTGGGGCCAACGTCCTGACTTTC.

This sequence joins TRBV5-6 and TRBJ2-5; 10 positions match TRBD2. This CDR3 comprises 17 residues. The germline V gene has CDR1 SGHDT and CDR2 YYEEEE. V gave up 0 bases and J gave up 4 bases; unmatched junction bases: 9. CDR3 sequence: CASSLVPLAGAPETQYF. The CDR3, as DNA: TGTGCCAGCAGCTTGGTTCCCCTAGCGGGAGCCCCAGAGACCCAGTACTTC.

This chain joins TRBV27 and TRBJ2-5; perhaps TRBD2 as D (6 bases). CDR3 length equals 17 residues. The germline gives CDR1 MNHEY, CDR2 SMNVEV (reference sequence). V lost 4 bases and J lost 2, with 20 bases in between. This chain's CDR3 is CASSSVPPGLRQETQYF. The CDR3 DNA follows: TGTGCCAGCAGTTCAGTACCTCCGGGACTCCGACAAGAGACCCAGTACTTC.